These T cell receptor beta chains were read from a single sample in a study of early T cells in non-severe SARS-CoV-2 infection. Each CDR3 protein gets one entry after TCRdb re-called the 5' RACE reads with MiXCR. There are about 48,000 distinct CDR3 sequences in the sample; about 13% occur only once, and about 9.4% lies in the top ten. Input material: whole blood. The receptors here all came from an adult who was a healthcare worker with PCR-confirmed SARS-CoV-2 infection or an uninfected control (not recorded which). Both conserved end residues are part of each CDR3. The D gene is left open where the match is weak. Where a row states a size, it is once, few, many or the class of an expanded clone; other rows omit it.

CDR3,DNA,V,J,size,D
CASSLAMVGVTQYF,TGCGCCAGCAGCTTGGCCATGGTGGGCGTTACGCAGTATTTT,TRBV5-1,TRBJ2-3,many,-
CASSFSIRETQYF,TGCGCCAGCAGCTTTAGTATTCGAGAGACCCAGTACTTC,TRBV5-1,TRBJ2-5,-,-
CSAPTRGEGSSNQPQHF,TGCAGTGCTCCGACCCGAGGAGAGGGCTCGAGCAATCAGCCCCAGCATTTT,TRBV20-1,TRBJ1-5,-,-
CASSFARGDGYTF,TGTGCCAGCAGCTTTGCCAGGGGCGATGGCTACACCTTC,TRBV7-2,TRBJ1-2,many,-
CASSSIRPRNEQFF,TGTGCCAGCAGTTCCATCAGGCCGAGGAATGAGCAGTTCTTC,TRBV28,TRBJ2-1,many,-
CASTLSGGLYTDTQYF,TGTGCCAGCACCCTTAGCGGGGGGCTGTACACGGATACGCAGTATTTT,TRBV2,TRBJ2-3,many,TRBD2
CSARDGGGIVTDTQYF,TGCAGTGCTAGAGATGGGGGGGGGATTGTTACAGATACGCAGTATTTT,TRBV20-1,TRBJ2-3,many,TRBD2
CASSYVTTEAFF,TGTGCCAGCAGTTATGTAACGACTGAAGCTTTCTTT,TRBV6-6,TRBJ1-1,few,-
CASSTTGVGTGELFF,TGTGCCAGCAGCACCACAGGGGTGGGCACCGGGGAGCTGTTTTTT,TRBV7-9,TRBJ2-2,-,TRBD1
CASSTDRSIFGYTF,TGTGCCAGCAGTACGGACCGTTCTATATTCGGCTACACCTTC,TRBV6-5,TRBJ1-2,-,-
CASSTDRLTEDTEAFF,TGCGCCAGCAGTACAGACAGGTTAACAGAGGACACTGAAGCTTTCTTT,TRBV10-2,TRBJ1-1,-,-
CASSSRRQETQYF,TGTGCCAGCAGCTCCCGCCGGCAAGAGACCCAGTACTTC,TRBV11-2,TRBJ2-5,many,-
CSVPGSVRSYNEQFF,TGCAGCGTTCCAGGATCCGTGCGCTCCTACAATGAGCAGTTCTTC,TRBV29-1,TRBJ2-1,many,-
CASSLNGQGEETQYF,TGTGCCAGCAGTTTAAACGGACAGGGTGAAGAGACCCAGTACTTC,TRBV12-3/TRBV12-4,TRBJ2-5,many,TRBD1
CASSADPRTEAFF,TGTGCCAGCAGCGCCGACCCGAGGACTGAAGCTTTCTTT,TRBV7-3,TRBJ1-1,many,-
CASRPRTANEKLFF,TGTGCCAGCAGACCAAGGACCGCTAATGAAAAACTGTTTTTT,TRBV2,TRBJ1-4,-,-
CASNSGTGIYNEQFF,TGTGCCAGCAATTCGGGGACAGGGATTTACAATGAGCAGTTCTTC,TRBV27,TRBJ2-1,many,TRBD1
CATDQAGNYEQYF,TGCGCCACAGATCAGGCGGGGAACTACGAGCAGTACTTC,TRBV5-1,TRBJ2-7,-,-
CASTSLWLNTEAFF,TGTGCCAGCACTTCCCTATGGTTGAACACTGAAGCTTTCTTT,TRBV6-1,TRBJ1-1,medium-sized,-
CASSTEGWSGFDGQFF,TGTGCCAGTAGTACCGAGGGGTGGTCGGGATTTGATGGGCAGTTCTTC,TRBV19,TRBJ2-1,many,-
CASSQVGRGSEQFF,TGTGCCAGCAGCCAAGTCGGCAGGGGCAGTGAGCAGTTCTTC,TRBV3-1,TRBJ2-1,once,-
CASSSGQSRADTIYF,TGCGCCAGCAGCTCGGGACAGTCCAGGGCGGACACCATATATTTT,TRBV5-1,TRBJ1-3,many,TRBD1
CASPPDWGIDGYTF,TGTGCCAGTCCACCCGATTGGGGGATTGATGGCTACACCTTC,TRBV12-3/TRBV12-4,TRBJ1-2,few,-
CASSLGTAGELFF,TGTGCCAGCAGCTTAGGGACGGCCGGGGAGCTGTTTTTT,TRBV11-2,TRBJ2-2,-,-
CASGRASGANVLTF,TGTGCCAGCGGGAGGGCCTCTGGGGCCAACGTCCTGACTTTC,TRBV12-3/TRBV12-4,TRBJ2-6,many,TRBD2
CAISASGVETQYF,TGTGCCATCAGTGCTAGCGGGGTAGAGACCCAGTACTTC,TRBV10-3,TRBJ2-5,few,TRBD2
CSARAGSSKNIQYF,TGCAGTGCTAGGGCAGGGAGTAGCAAAAACATTCAGTACTTC,TRBV20-1,TRBJ2-4,many,-
CASSAVGSPGNEQFF,TGCGCCAGCAGCGCCGTGGGCAGCCCGGGTAATGAGCAGTTCTTC,TRBV5-1,TRBJ2-1,many,-
CASSLFGTGKTEAFF,TGTGCCAGCAGCCTCTTTGGGACAGGGAAGACTGAAGCTTTCTTT,TRBV3-1,TRBJ1-1,few,TRBD1
CASSPPPWRESRETQYF,TGTGCCAGCAGCCCTCCCCCCTGGCGGGAGAGTCGAGAGACCCAGTACTTC,TRBV7-8,TRBJ2-5,many,TRBD2
CASSPGQAGGYTF,TGCGCCAGCAGCCCGGGACAGGCTGGAGGCTACACCTTC,TRBV5-1,TRBJ1-2,few,TRBD1
CASSMEGLSTDTQYF,TGTGCCAGCAGTATGGAGGGACTCAGCACAGATACGCAGTATTTT,TRBV6-5,TRBJ2-3,few,-
CASSLNRPLKGQNTEAFF,TGTGCCAGCAGCTTAAATAGGCCCCTGAAGGGCCAGAACACTGAAGCTTTCTTT,TRBV7-8,TRBJ1-1,many,-
CAWSGLSSYEQYF,TGTGCCTGGAGTGGACTGAGCTCCTACGAGCAGTACTTC,TRBV30,TRBJ2-7,many,-
CASSLEPSEAFF,TGTGCCAGCAGCTTGGAACCGAGTGAAGCTTTCTTT,TRBV5-6,TRBJ1-1,-,-
CASSLKPGQGASTDTQYF,TGCGCCAGCAGCTTGAAACCGGGACAGGGGGCGAGCACAGATACGCAGTATTTT,TRBV5-1,TRBJ2-3,many,TRBD1
CAIRLAGGNEQFF,TGTGCCATCAGACTAGCGGGGGGGAATGAGCAGTTCTTC,TRBV10-3,TRBJ2-1,-,TRBD2
CSVEIVGNTDTQYF,TGCAGCGTTGAGATCGTGGGAAACACAGATACGCAGTATTTT,TRBV29-1,TRBJ2-3,-,-
CASPNTERDAFF,TGTGCCAGCCCCAACACGGAACGAGACGCTTTCTTT,TRBV21-1,TRBJ1-1,-,-
CASSLRPREAGEQFF,TGCGCCAGCAGCTTACGTCCGCGGGAGGCCGGGGAGCAGTTCTTC,TRBV5-1,TRBJ2-1,-,TRBD2
CASSDPGTVGTEAFF,TGTGCCAGCAGCGATCCCGGGACCGTAGGCACTGAAGCTTTCTTT,TRBV2,TRBJ1-1,few,-
CAWSVQGHEQFF,TGTGCCTGGAGTGTGCAGGGTCATGAGCAGTTCTTC,TRBV30,TRBJ2-1,many,-
CASSFSGSVRDTQYF,TGTGCCAGCAGTTTTAGCGGGAGCGTCAGAGATACGCAGTATTTT,TRBV6-1,TRBJ2-3,many,TRBD2
CASSRQAGGYTF,TGTGCCAGCAGCCGACAGGCCGGTGGCTACACCTTC,TRBV3-1,TRBJ1-2,-,-
CASSFLSGEQYF,TGTGCCAGCAGTTTTCTTTCTGGGGAGCAGTACTTC,TRBV28,TRBJ2-7,many,-
CAISENPSGRATFSYEQYF,TGTGCCATCAGTGAGAACCCTAGCGGGAGGGCGACCTTCTCCTACGAGCAGTACTTC,TRBV10-3,TRBJ2-7,many,TRBD2
CASSRTGGSGTEAFF,TGCGCCAGCAGCAGGACAGGGGGCAGCGGCACTGAAGCTTTCTTT,TRBV5-1,TRBJ1-1,-,TRBD1
CSARSGGAYNEQFF,TGCAGTGCTAGATCCGGGGGAGCCTACAATGAGCAGTTCTTC,TRBV20-1,TRBJ2-1,many,-
CASSQDSGSVYGYTF,TGTGCCAGCAGCCAAGATTCAGGTTCTGTCTATGGCTACACCTTC,TRBV14,TRBJ1-2,many,-
CASSTLGGSSGANVLTF,TGTGCCAGCAGCACACTCGGGGGCAGCTCTGGGGCCAACGTCCTGACTTTC,TRBV9,TRBJ2-6,many,-
CSVTPNTEAFF,TGCAGCGTGACACCGAACACTGAAGCTTTCTTT,TRBV29-1,TRBJ1-1,few,-
CASSRDRGGNEQFF,TGTGCCAGCAGTCGGGACAGGGGAGGCAATGAGCAGTTCTTC,TRBV6-5,TRBJ2-1,few,TRBD1
CASSPPARVETQYF,TGTGCCAGCTCACCACCGGCCAGGGTAGAGACCCAGTACTTC,TRBV18,TRBJ2-5,few,-
CASSAKLKTTEAFF,TGTGCCAGCAGTGCGAAACTAAAGACTACTGAAGCTTTCTTT,TRBV25-1,TRBJ1-1,many,-
CASSLTQNTEAFF,TGTGCCAGCAGCTTAACACAGAACACTGAAGCTTTCTTT,TRBV7-9,TRBJ1-1,-,-